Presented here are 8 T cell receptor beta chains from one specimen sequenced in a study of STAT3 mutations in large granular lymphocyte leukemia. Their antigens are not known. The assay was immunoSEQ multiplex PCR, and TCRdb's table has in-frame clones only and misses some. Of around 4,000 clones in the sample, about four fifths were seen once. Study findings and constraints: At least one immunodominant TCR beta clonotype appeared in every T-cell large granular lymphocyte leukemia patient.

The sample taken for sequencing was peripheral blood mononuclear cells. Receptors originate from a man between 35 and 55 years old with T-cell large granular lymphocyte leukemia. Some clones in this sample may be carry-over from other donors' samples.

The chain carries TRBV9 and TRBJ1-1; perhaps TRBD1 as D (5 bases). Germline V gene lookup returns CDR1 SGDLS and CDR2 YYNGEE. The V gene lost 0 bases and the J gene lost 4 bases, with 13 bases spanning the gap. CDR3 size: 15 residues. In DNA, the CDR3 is TGTGCCAGCAGCGTAGGGCAGGGTTTTAGCACTGAAGCTTTCTTT. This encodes CASSVGQGFSTEAFF.

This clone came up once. In DNA, the CDR3 is TGTGCCAGCAGTGAATGGGAGGTGAACACTGAAGCTTTCTTT. Encoded protein: CASSEWEVNTEAFF. This chain uses TRBV2 with TRBJ1-1; no firm D call. The germline gives CDR1 SNHLY, CDR2 FYNNEI. CDR3 length: 14 amino acids. Trimming removed 2 bases from V and 0 bases from J, with 7 bases in between.

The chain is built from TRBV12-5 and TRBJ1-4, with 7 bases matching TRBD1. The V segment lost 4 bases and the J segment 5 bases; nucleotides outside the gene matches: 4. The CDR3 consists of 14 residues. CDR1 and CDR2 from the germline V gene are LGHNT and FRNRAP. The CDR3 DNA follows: TGTGCTAGTGGTTCGGGGACAGCGAATGAAAAACTGTTTTTT. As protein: CASGSGTANEKLFF.

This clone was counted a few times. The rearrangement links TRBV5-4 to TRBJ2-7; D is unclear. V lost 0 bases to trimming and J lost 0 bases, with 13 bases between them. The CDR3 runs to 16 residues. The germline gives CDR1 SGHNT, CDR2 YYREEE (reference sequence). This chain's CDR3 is CASSLGGGLSSYEQYF. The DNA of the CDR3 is TGTGCCAGCAGCTTGGGAGGCGGTTTAAGCTCCTACGAGCAGTACTTC.

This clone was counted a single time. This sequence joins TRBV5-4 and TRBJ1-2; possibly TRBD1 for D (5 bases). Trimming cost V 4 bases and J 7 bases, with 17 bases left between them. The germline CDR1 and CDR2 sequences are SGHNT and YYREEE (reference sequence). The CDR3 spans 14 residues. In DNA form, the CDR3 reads TGTGCCAGCAGCCACCCCCGGGGGGAGGTTGGCTACACCTTC. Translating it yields CASSHPRGEVGYTF.

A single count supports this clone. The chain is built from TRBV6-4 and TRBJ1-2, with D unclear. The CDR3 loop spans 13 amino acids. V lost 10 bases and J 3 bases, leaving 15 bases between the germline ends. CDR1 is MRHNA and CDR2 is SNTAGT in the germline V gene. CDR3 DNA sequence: TGTGCCACCCACGCCGGCCTACACTATGGCTACACCTTC. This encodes CATHAGLHYGYTF.

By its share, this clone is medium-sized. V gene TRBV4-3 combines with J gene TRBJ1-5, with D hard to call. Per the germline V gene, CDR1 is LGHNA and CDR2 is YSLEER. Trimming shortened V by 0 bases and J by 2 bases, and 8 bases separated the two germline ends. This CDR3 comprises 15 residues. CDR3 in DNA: TGCGCCAGCAGCCAAGATCGGACGGGCAATCAGCCCCAGCATTTT. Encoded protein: CASSQDRTGNQPQHF.

The CDR3: CASSDLQGAEQYF. The CDR3 DNA is TGTGCCAGCAGCGACCTGCAGGGTGCCGAGCAGTACTTC. This chain joins TRBV7-9 and TRBJ2-7; TRBD1 is a possible D gene (5 bases). Trimming pared 5 bases from V and 6 bases from J, leaving 14 bases between. This CDR3 has 13 amino acids. Germline values: CDR1 SEHNR, CDR2 FQNEAQ (reference sequence).